This T cell receptor beta chain is drawn from a study of blood T cell repertoires in COVID-19. Across the study: From the United States, Italy and Spain came samples of acute and convalescent COVID-19. PBMCs, B-cell-depleted T cells, or T cells were the source of the cDNA or gDNA that made up the material.

Germline V lookup: CDR1 SGDLS, CDR2 YYNGEE. This CDR3 is built from 15 residues. The trim removed 1 base at V and 2 bases at J, leaving 2 bases unmatched. Participants had their cohort set by participant-reported clinical history. This clone was detected only a few times. In the authors' workflow: It was from reference gene primer amplification that nucleated cell counts were estimated. Profiling relied on immunoSEQ multiplex PCR, and the TCRdb table lists in-frame clones only, not all of them. That table supplies the V and J calls and clone size; D and trimming were determined from the DNA. This sample has hundreds of thousands of clones, with approximately 84% found just once.

Sequenced sample: PBMCs or T cells enriched from blood (not recorded which). The rearrangement links TRBV9 to TRBJ2-2; 7 nucleotides agree with TRBD2. The TCR was taken from a woman between 35 and 50 years old with acute COVID-19. The DNA for the CDR3 is TGTGCCAGCAGCGTACTAGCGGACAACACCGGGGAGCTGTTTTTT. Amino acids: CASSVLADNTGELFF.